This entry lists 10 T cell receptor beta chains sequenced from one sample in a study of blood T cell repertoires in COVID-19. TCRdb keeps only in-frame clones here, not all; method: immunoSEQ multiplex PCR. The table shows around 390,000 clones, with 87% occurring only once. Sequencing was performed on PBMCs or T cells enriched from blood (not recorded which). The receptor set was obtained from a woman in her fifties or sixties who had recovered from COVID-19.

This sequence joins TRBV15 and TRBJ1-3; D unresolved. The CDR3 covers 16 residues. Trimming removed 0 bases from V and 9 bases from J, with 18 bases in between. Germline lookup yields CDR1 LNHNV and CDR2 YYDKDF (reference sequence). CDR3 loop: CATSRDRPTAAGTIYF. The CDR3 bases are TGTGCCACCAGCAGAGATAGGCCAACGGCGGCGGGCACCATATATTTT. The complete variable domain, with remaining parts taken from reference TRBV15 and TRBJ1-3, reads DAMVIQNPRYQVTQFGKPVTLSCSQTLNHNVMYWYQQKSSQAPKLLFHYYDKDFNNEADTPDNFQSRRPNTSFCFLDIRSPGLGDTAMYLCATSRDRPTAAGTIYFGEGSWLTVV.

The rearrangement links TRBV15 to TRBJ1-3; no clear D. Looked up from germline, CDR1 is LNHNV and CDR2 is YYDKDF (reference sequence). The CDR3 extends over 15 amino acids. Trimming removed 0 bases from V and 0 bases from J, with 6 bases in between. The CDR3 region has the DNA TGTGCCACCAGCAGAGATAGGAGCTCTGGAAACACCATATATTTT. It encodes CATSRDRSSGNTIYF.

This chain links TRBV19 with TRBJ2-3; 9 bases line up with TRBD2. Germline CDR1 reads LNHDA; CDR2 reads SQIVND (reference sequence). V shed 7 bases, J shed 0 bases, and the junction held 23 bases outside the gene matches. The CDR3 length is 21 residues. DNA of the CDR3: TGTGCCAGTACCCATTCACCCTATATAGCGGGGGACACAATTAGCACAGATACGCAGTATTTT. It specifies CASTHSPYIAGDTISTDTQYF.

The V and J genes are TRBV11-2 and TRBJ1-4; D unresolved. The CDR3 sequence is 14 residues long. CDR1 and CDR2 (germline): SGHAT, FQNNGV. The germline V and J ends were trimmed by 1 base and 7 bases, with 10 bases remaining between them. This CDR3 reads CASSLGLAVEKLFF. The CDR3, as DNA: TGTGCCAGCAGCTTAGGTTTGGCAGTTGAAAAACTGTTTTTT.

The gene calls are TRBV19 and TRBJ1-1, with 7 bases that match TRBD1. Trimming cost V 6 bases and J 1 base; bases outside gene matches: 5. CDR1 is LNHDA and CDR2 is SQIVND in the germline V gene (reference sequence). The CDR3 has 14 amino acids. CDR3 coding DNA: TGTGCCAGTAGGCGAACAGGGGAGAACACTGAAGCTTTCTTT. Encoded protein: CASRRTGENTEAFF.

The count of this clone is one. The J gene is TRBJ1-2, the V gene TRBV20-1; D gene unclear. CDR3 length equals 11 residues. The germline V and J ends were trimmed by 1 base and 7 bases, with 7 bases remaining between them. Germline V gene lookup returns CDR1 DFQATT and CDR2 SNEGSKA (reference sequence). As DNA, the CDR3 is TGCAGTGCTAGAGGGTTTAGTGGCTACACCTTC. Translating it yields CSARGFSGYTF.

CDR3 DNA: TGTGCCTGGAGGGGGAGGAGGGGGCTCAATGAGCAGTTCTTC. Translated, it gives CAWRGRRGLNEQFF. J is TRBJ2-1 and V is TRBV30, with a possible D match to TRBD1 (7 bases). Deletions cut 3 bases from V and 6 bases from J, with 15 bases between. This CDR3 has 14 amino acids. In germline, CDR1 is GTSNPN, CDR2 SVGIG (reference sequence).

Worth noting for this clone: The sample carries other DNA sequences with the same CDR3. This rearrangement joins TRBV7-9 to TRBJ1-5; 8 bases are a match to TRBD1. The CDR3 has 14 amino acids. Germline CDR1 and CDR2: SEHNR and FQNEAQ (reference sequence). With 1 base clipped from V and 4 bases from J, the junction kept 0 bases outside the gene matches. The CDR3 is CASSLGTGNQPQHF. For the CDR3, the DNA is TGTGCCAGCAGCTTAGGGACAGGGAATCAGCCCCAGCATTTT.

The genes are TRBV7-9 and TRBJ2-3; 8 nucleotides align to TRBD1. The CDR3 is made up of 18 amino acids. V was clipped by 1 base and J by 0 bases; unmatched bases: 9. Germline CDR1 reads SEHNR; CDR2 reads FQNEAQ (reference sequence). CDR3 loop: CASSLGYLRTGSTDTQYF. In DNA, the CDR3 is TGTGCCAGCAGCTTAGGTTACCTCCGGACAGGGAGCACAGATACGCAGTATTTT.

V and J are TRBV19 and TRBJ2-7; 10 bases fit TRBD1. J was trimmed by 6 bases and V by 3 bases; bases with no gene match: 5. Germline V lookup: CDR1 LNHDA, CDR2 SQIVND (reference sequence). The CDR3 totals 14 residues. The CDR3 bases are TGTGCCAGTAGTATTGGGGACAGGGGAAGCGAGCAGTACTTC. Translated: CASSIGDRGSEQYF.